These 12 T cell receptor beta chains originate from one sample sequenced in a study of blood T cells in healthy people across ages. Together with a sample-barcoded 5' primer, a J-beta primer mix was included in a second PCR lasting roughly 6 to 12 cycles. One entry per CDR3 protein results from TCRdb running MiXCR on the 5' RACE reads. Of some 900,000 distinct CDR3 sequences in the sample, under 50% were seen once. Sequences were obtained from blood. The receptors shown here come from a man younger than 40 in good health.

This clonotype was recorded many times. The chain couples TRBV27 to TRBJ2-6; 8 bases match TRBD1. The CDR3 extends over 18 amino acids. Germline V CDR1 and CDR2: MNHEY, SMNVEV (reference sequence). Losses at the gene ends were 6 bases for V and 0 bases for J; bases not matched to a gene: 10. CDR3: CASRSLGTGASGANVLTF. As DNA, the CDR3 is TGTGCCAGCAGATCGCTCGGGACAGGAGCCTCTGGGGCCAACGTCCTGACTTTC.

The genes are TRBV12-3 or TRBV12-4 and TRBJ1-6; the D gene is possibly TRBD1 (6 bases). V dropped 1 base and J dropped 6 bases, with 13 bases sitting between them. CDR3 length equals 16 residues. The CDR3 loop is CASSLVSGGGNSPLHF. CDR3 DNA: TGTGCCAGCAGTTTAGTATCCGGGGGCGGTAATTCACCCCTCCACTTT.

There are many counts of this clonotype. V usage is TRBV28 and J usage is TRBJ2-3, with 7 bases that match TRBD1. The CDR3 is made up of 17 amino acids. J lost 2 bases, V lost 1 base, and 9 bases had no gene match. Germline assignment: CDR1 MDHEN and CDR2 SYDVKM. In DNA form, the CDR3 reads TGTGCCAGCAGTTTATACTGGACGGGACAGTCCACAGATACGCAGTATTTT. This gives the protein CASSLYWTGQSTDTQYF.

CDR3 protein: CASSIGPRNTEAFF. Written as DNA, the CDR3 is TGTGCCAGCAGTATCGGGCCAAGGAACACTGAAGCTTTCTTT. The gene calls are TRBV6-1 and TRBJ1-1; D not certain. The CDR3 is 14 residues long. CDR1 MNHNS and CDR2 SASEGT come from the germline V gene. V lost 5 bases and J 1 base, leaving 11 bases between the germline ends.

CDR3 nucleotides: TGTGCCAGCATCCGTCGGGGCGGGGTATCGGCAGATACGCAGTATTTT. This gives the protein CASIRRGGVSADTQYF. The chain has TRBV7-2 and TRBJ2-3; D perhaps matches TRBD2 (6 bases). The CDR3 has 16 amino acids. Trimming took off 7 bases at V and 4 bases at J, with 21 bases between the two ends. Germline-derived CDR1 and CDR2 are SGHTA and FQGNSA.

The chain employs TRBV6-1 and TRBJ2-1; D possibly matches TRBD1 or TRBD2 (6 bases each). The V gene's germline CDR1 is MNHNS and CDR2 SASEGT. CDR3 length: 14 amino acids. The ends were cut back, 1 base at V and 9 bases at J, with 13 bases in the middle. The CDR3 sequence is CASSEVGGHSEQFF. CDR3 nucleotide sequence: TGTGCCAGCAGTGAAGTTGGGGGGCATTCTGAGCAGTTCTTC.

This clonotype came up a few times. This chain joins TRBV29-1 and TRBJ1-2, with 8 bases identical to TRBD1. The CDR3 has 16 amino acids. Germline lookup yields CDR1 SQVTM and CDR2 ANQGSEA. Germline trimming cut 4 bases from V and 4 bases from J; bases unmatched to any gene: 14. The CDR3 loop reads CSVAGQDPMGLYGYTF. CDR3 nucleotides: TGCAGCGTTGCGGGACAGGACCCAATGGGGCTCTATGGCTACACCTTC.

Note on this clonotype: A much larger clone differs from this one at a single base, so this may be a read error. This chain links TRBV20-1 with TRBJ2-3, with D unresolved. Germline V gene lookup returns CDR1 DFQATT and CDR2 SNEGSKA (reference sequence). This CDR3 comprises 13 residues. The V and J ends lost 5 bases and 2 bases respectively, with 11 bases between them. This CDR3 reads CSAGRTVTDTQYF. In DNA, the CDR3 is TGCAGTGCTGGACGGACGGTCACAGATACGCAGTATTTT.

This clonotype has ten or more counts. The chain employs TRBV29-1 and TRBJ2-7, with 7 bases matching TRBD1. The CDR3 consists of 12 residues. Losses at the gene ends were 4 bases for V and 5 bases for J; bases not matched to a gene: 5. Germline V gives CDR1 SQVTM, CDR2 ANQGSEA. DNA of the CDR3: TGCAGCGTTGTGACAGGGACCCACGAGCAGTACTTC. It is translated as CSVVTGTHEQYF.

This chain's CDR3 is CASSLQRTYDNSPLHF. The CDR3 DNA reads as TGTGCCAGCAGTTTACAAAGGACATACGATAATTCACCCCTCCACTTT. The chain carries TRBV28 and TRBJ1-6; possible D gene TRBD1, 5 bases. The ends were cut back, 2 bases at V and 5 bases at J, with 13 bases in the middle. The CDR3 runs 16 residues. CDR1 MDHEN and CDR2 SYDVKM come from the germline V gene.

This clonotype was seen more than once but under ten times. The chain is built from TRBV6-4 and TRBJ2-7; 8 bases are a match to TRBD1. The CDR3 has 16 amino acids. V was pared by 0 bases and J by 3 bases, with 7 bases of the junction left unmatched. Germline CDR1 MRHNA, CDR2 SNTAGT. Written as DNA, the CDR3 is TGTGCCAGCAGTGACTCGAATGAGACAGGGGTCTACGAGCAGTACTTC. It encodes CASSDSNETGVYEQYF.

In regard to this clonotype: This CDR3 is missing its conserved last phenylalanine or tryptophan, likely due to a read error. The chain recombines TRBV28 with TRBJ2-5; the match to TRBD1 covers 8 bases. Trimming took 4 bases from V and 2 from J; bases not matched to a gene: 6. The CDR3 extends over 15 amino acids. From germline, CDR1 is MDHEN and CDR2 SYDVKM. The DNA of the CDR3 is TGTGCCAGCAGTTCCCCGGGACAGGCGCAAGAGACCCAGTACTTA. Protein sequence: CASSSPGQAQETQYL.